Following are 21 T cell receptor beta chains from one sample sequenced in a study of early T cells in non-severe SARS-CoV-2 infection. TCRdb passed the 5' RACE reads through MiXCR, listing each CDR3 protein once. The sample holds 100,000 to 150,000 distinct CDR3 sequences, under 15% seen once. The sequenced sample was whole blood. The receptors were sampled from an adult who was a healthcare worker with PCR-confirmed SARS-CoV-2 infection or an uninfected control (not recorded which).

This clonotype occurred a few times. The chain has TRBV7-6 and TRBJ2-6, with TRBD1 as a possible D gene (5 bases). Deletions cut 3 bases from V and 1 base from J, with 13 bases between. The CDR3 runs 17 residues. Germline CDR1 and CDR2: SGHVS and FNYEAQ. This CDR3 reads CASSLGQGVSGANVLTF. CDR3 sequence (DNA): TGTGCCAGCAGCTTGGGGCAGGGTGTGTCTGGGGCCAACGTCCTGACTTTC.

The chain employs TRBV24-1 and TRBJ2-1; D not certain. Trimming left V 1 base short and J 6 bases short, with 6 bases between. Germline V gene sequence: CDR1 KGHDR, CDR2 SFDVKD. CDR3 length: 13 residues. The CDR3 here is CATSDFNANEQFF. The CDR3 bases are TGTGCCACCAGTGATTTCAACGCCAATGAGCAGTTCTTC.

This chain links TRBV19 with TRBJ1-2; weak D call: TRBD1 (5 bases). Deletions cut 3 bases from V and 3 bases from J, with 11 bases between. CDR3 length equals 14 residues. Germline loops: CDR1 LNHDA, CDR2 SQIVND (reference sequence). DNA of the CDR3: TGTGCCAGTAGTATTAAGGGGACGGACTATGGCTACACCTTC. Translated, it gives CASSIKGTDYGYTF. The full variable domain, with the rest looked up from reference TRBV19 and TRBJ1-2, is DGGITQSPKYLFRKEGQNVTLSCEQNLNHDAMYWYRQDPGQGLRLIYYSQIVNDFQKGDIAEGYSVSREKKESFPLTVTSAQKNPTAFYLCASSIKGTDYGYTFGSGTRLTVV.

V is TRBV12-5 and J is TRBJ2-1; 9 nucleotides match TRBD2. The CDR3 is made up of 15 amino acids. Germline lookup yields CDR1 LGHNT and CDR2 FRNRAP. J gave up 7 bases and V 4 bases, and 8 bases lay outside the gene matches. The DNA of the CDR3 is TGTGCTAGTGGTTCCCCTGAAGCGGGGGGTAATGAGCAGTTCTTC. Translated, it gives CASGSPEAGGNEQFF.

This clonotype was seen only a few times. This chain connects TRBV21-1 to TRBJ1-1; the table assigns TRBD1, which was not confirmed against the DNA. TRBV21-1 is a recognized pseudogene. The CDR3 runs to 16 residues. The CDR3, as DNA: TGTGCCAGCAGCACTCCCCCCGAAAGCCGGAACACTGAAGCTTTCTTT. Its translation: CASSTPPESRNTEAFF.

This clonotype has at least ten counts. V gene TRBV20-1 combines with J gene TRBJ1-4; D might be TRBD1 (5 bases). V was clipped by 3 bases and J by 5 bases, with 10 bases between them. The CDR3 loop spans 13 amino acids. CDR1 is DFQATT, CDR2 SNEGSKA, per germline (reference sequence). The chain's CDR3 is CSASAGANEKLFF. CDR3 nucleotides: TGCAGTGCTAGTGCTGGGGCCAATGAAAAACTGTTTTTT.

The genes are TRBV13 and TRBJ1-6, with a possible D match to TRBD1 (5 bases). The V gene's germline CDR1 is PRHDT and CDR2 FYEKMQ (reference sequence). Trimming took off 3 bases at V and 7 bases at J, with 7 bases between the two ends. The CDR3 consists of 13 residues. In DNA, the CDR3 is TGTGCCAGCAGCTTGGGACTAAATTCACCCCTCCACTTT. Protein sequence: CASSLGLNSPLHF. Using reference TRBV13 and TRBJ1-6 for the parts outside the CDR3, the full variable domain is AAGVIQSPRHLIKEKRETATLKCYPIPRHDTVYWYQQGPGQDPQFLISFYEKMQSDKGSIPDRFSAQQFSDYHSELNMSSLELGDSALYFCASSLGLNSPLHFGNGTRLTVT.

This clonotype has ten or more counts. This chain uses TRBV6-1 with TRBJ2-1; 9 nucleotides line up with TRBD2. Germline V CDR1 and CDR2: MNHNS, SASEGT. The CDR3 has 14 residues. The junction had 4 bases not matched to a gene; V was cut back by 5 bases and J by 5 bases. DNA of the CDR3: TGTGCCAGCAGTCGACTAGCGGTAGACAATGAGCAGTTCTTC. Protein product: CASSRLAVDNEQFF.

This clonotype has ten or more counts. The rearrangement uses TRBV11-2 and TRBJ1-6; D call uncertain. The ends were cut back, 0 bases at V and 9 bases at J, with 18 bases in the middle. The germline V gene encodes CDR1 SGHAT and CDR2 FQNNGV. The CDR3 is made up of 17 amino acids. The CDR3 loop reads CASSLDPLRDGSSPLHF. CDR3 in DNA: TGTGCCAGCAGCTTAGACCCCCTCCGTGACGGGAGTTCACCCCTCCACTTT.

The CDR3 loop reads CASRENTEAFF. CDR3 DNA sequence: TGTGCCAGCAGGGAGAACACTGAAGCTTTCTTT. The chain links TRBV28 to TRBJ1-1; no clear D gene. The CDR3 is 11 residues long. Trimming pared 6 bases from V and 1 base from J, leaving 3 bases between. Germline V gives CDR1 MDHEN, CDR2 SYDVKM.

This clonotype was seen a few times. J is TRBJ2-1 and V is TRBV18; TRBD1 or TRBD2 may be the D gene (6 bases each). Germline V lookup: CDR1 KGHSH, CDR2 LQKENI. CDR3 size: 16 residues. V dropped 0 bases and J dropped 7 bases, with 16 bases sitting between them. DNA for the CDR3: TGTGCCAGCTCACCACCAACCCGGAGGGGGATAAATGAGCAGTTCTTC. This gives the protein CASSPPTRRGINEQFF.

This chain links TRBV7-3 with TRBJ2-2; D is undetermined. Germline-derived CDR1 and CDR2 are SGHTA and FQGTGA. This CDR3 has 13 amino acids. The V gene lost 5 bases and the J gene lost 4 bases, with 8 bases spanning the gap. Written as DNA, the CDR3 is TGTGCCAGCAGCGTAAGAATCACCGGGGAGCTGTTTTTT. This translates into CASSVRITGELFF.

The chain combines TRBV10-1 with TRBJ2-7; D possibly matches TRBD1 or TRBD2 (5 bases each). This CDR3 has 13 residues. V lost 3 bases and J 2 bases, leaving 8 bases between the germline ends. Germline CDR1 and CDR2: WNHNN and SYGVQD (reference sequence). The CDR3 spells CASSDGTPYEQYF. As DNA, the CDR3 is TGCGCCAGCAGTGACGGGACCCCCTACGAGCAGTACTTC.

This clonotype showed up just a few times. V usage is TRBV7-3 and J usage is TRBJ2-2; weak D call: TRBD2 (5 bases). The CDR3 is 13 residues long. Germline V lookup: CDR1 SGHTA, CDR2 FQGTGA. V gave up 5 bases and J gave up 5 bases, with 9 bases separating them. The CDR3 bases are TGTGCCAGCAGCGAGGACTTGACCGGGGAGCTGTTTTTT. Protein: CASSEDLTGELFF.

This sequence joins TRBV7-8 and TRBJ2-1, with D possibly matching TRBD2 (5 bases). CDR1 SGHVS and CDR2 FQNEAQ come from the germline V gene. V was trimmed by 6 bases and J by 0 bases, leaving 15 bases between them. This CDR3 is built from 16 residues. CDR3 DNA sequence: TGTGCCAGCAGTCCAACCCGGGGTCCCTCCTACAATGAGCAGTTCTTC. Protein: CASSPTRGPSYNEQFF.

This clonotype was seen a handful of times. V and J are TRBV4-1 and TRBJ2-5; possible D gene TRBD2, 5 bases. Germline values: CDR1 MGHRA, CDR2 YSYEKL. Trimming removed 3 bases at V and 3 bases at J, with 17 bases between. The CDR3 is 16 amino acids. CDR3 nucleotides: TGCGCCAGCAGCCAGAACCCCGGCGAGGGTAAAGAGACCCAGTACTTC. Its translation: CASSQNPGEGKETQYF.

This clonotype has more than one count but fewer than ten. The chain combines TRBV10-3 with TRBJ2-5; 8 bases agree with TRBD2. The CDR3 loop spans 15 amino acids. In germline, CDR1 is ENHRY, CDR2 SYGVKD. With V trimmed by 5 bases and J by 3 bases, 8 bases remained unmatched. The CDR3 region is CAISPSRGGKETQYF. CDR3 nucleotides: TGTGCCATCAGTCCCTCACGGGGGGGCAAAGAGACCCAGTACTTC.

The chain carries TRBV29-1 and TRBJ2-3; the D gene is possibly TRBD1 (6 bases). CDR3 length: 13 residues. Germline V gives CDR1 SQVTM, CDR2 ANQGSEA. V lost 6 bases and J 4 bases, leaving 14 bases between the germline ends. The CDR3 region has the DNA TGCAGCGTGCAGGGGACGAAAGCAGATACGCAGTATTTT. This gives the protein CSVQGTKADTQYF.

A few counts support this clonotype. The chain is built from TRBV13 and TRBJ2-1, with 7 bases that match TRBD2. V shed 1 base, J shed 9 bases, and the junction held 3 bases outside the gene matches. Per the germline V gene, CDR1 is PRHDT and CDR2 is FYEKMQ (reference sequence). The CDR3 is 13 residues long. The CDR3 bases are TGTGCCAGCAGCTTAGCCGGCGGGGGTGAGCAGTTCTTC. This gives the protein CASSLAGGGEQFF.

CDR3 residues: CASSPLEFQETQYF. In DNA form, the CDR3 reads TGTGCCAGCTCACCGCTCGAGTTCCAAGAGACCCAGTACTTC. The rearrangement uses TRBV18 and TRBJ2-5, with unresolved D. The germline V gene has CDR1 KGHSH and CDR2 LQKENI. The CDR3 totals 14 residues. The germline V and J ends were trimmed by 3 bases and 1 base, with 9 bases remaining between them.

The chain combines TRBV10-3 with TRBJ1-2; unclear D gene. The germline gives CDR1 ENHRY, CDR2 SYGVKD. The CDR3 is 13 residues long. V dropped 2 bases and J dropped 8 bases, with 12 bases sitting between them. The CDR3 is CAISELEGSGYTF. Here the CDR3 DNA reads TGTGCCATCAGTGAGCTTGAGGGTAGCGGCTACACCTTC.